This TCR beta chain was documented in a study of T cell responses to AZD1222 COVID-19 vaccine. A word on this clone: Its antigen is not known.

Study-level findings and limits: The study identified only five or six AZD1222 recipients as seropositive at baseline. There were mostly white British donors and more females than males, and clonal diversity was possibly underestimated. Reportedly, nearly half of unique spike TCRs recognized epitopes outside B.1.351/B.1.1.7 mutations.

Data came from immunoSEQ multiplex PCR; TCRdb stores just in-frame clones and leaves some out. The sample has about 77,000 clones, roughly 90% seen once. V was pared by 4 bases and J by 4 bases, with 8 bases of the junction left unmatched. This CDR3 has 15 residues. Germline CDR1 LGHDT, CDR2 YNNKEL (reference sequence). This sequence originates from an adult who received the AZD1222 COVID-19 vaccine. The source was peripheral blood, collected 28 days after the second AZD1222 dose. The J gene is TRBJ2-5, the V gene TRBV3-1 (or the pseudogene TRBV3-2); 8 bases map to TRBD2. The CDR3 loop reads CASSPMVAGGETQYF. The CDR3 DNA is TGTGCCAGCAGCCCCATGGTCGCGGGAGGAGAGACCCAGTACTTC.